These 17 T cell receptor beta chains were all obtained from the same sample, sequenced in a study of beta chain features in type 1 diabetes. Investigators reverse transcribed all isolated RNA, so they sequenced expressed TCRB transcripts. Clones were sequenced by immunoSEQ multiplex PCR, and TCRdb holds only the in-frame ones, with some missing. The top ten hold 0.019% of the sample, which has a few hundred thousand clones, over 12% seen once. Sequenced input: naive CD4+ T cells from blood. Receptor source: a woman in her late teens or twenties in good health.

This clone was observed a few times. The V call is TRBV5-4, the J call TRBJ2-1; TRBD2 matches at 11 bases. Germline CDR1 and CDR2: SGHNT and YYREEE (reference sequence). The length of the CDR3 is 17 residues. V was pared by 0 bases and J by 0 bases, with 2 bases of the junction left unmatched. CDR3 nucleotides: TGTGCCAGCAGCTTGGATGGGACTAGCGGCTCCTACAATGAGCAGTTCTTC. This codes for CASSLDGTSGSYNEQFF.

The chain has TRBV7-3 and TRBJ1-1; 8 nucleotides agree with TRBD1. The CDR3 contains 16 residues. Germline CDR1 and CDR2: SGHTA and FQGTGA. V lost 5 bases to trimming and J lost 0 bases; unmatched junction nucleotides: 8. Here the CDR3 reads CASSRTGGGMNTEAFF. CDR3 nucleotides: TGTGCCAGCAGCCGTACAGGGGGAGGGATGAACACTGAAGCTTTCTTT.

The rearrangement links TRBV12-5 to TRBJ2-3, with TRBD2 identical over 14 bases. There are 17 residues in the CDR3. Looked up from germline, CDR1 is LGHNT and CDR2 is FRNRAP. Unmatched junction bases numbered 7, after V lost 3 bases and J lost 5 bases. The CDR3 DNA reads TGTGCTAGTGGTTTAGCGGGACTAGCGGGAGTGGGAGATACGCAGTATTTT. This codes for CASGLAGLAGVGDTQYF.

V usage is TRBV7-3 and J usage is TRBJ1-4; D is unclear. Germline V CDR1 and CDR2: SGHTA, FQGTGA. This CDR3 region has 14 residues. V was cut by 5 bases and J by 6 bases, with 13 bases left in between. CDR3 region: CASSRGSDDEKLFF. For the CDR3, the DNA is TGTGCCAGCAGCCGAGGGAGCGACGATGAAAAACTGTTTTTT.

The J gene is TRBJ2-5, the V gene TRBV28, with 8 bases lining up with TRBD1. Germline V CDR1 and CDR2: MDHEN, SYDVKM. This CDR3 region has 14 residues. Trimming at V came to 5 bases and at J to 7 bases, leaving 9 bases not matched to a gene. CDR3 region: CASSPADRGTTQYF. CDR3 sequence (DNA): TGTGCCAGCAGTCCAGCCGACAGGGGTACGACCCAGTACTTC.

This clone has only a few counts. V gene TRBV28 combines with J gene TRBJ2-7; 8 bases align to TRBD2. The germline V gene has CDR1 MDHEN and CDR2 SYDVKM. V shed 5 bases and J 1 base; nucleotides not matched to a gene: 7. This CDR3 contains 15 residues. CDR3 nucleotides: TGTGCCAGCAGTAGCGGGAGTGGGGGATCCTACGAGCAGTACTTC. Its protein product is CASSSGSGGSYEQYF.

J is TRBJ2-7 and V is TRBV18, with a possible D match to TRBD2 (6 bases). The CDR3 sequence is 14 residues long. V dropped 2 bases and J dropped 0 bases, with 8 bases sitting between them. Germline CDR1 reads KGHSH; CDR2 reads LQKENI. DNA for the CDR3: TGTGCCAGCTCACCAGGGACTCGCTCCTACGAGCAGTACTTC. Its translation: CASSPGTRSYEQYF.

This clone turned up a few times. The chain employs TRBV28 and TRBJ2-1; 10 nucleotides align to TRBD1. The CDR3 extends over 16 amino acids. Trimming at V came to 2 bases and at J to 3 bases, leaving 4 bases not matched to a gene. CDR1 is MDHEN, CDR2 SYDVKM, per germline. CDR3: CASSLGGTGDYNEQFF. As DNA, the CDR3 is TGTGCCAGCAGTTTAGGCGGGACAGGGGACTACAATGAGCAGTTCTTC.

This rearrangement joins TRBV28 to TRBJ2-1; TRBD2 is a possible D gene (5 bases). V dropped 3 bases and J dropped 15 bases, with 15 bases sitting between them. The germline gives CDR1 MDHEN, CDR2 SYDVKM. This CDR3 comprises 12 residues. The CDR3 protein is CASSFLVGVLFF. In DNA form, the CDR3 reads TGTGCCAGCAGTTTCCTCGTCGGGGTACTGTTCTTC.

This clone appeared a few times. This sequence joins TRBV6-1 and TRBJ2-3; 11 nucleotides line up with TRBD1. This CDR3 has 16 residues. Germline loops: CDR1 MNHNS, CDR2 SASEGT. J lost 4 bases, V lost 4 bases, and 7 bases had no gene match. Written as DNA, the CDR3 is TGTGCCAGCAGTGTCGGACAGGGGGCTGGCGCAGATACGCAGTATTTT. This translates into CASSVGQGAGADTQYF.

The J gene is TRBJ2-3, the V gene TRBV5-1, with 11 positions matching TRBD2. V gave up 4 bases and J gave up 4 bases; unmatched junction bases: 5. The CDR3 runs to 15 residues. Per germline, CDR1 SGHRS and CDR2 YFSETQ. The DNA for the CDR3 is TGCGCCAGCAGCCGATTTAGCGGGAGGGCAGATACGCAGTATTTT. This gives the protein CASSRFSGRADTQYF.

A few counts support this clone. The genes are TRBV5-6 and TRBJ2-1, with 15 bases lining up with TRBD2. Germline lookup yields CDR1 SGHDT and CDR2 YYEEEE. The CDR3 spans 18 residues. V trimming: 4 bases; J trimming: 1 base; junction bases outside the gene matches: 6. CDR3 in amino acids: CASSRGLAGGWSYNEQFF. CDR3 coding DNA: TGTGCCAGCAGCCGGGGACTAGCGGGAGGATGGTCCTACAATGAGCAGTTCTTC. Complete variable domain (other parts from reference TRBV5-6 and TRBJ2-1): DAGVTQSPTHLIKTRGQQVTLRCSPKSGHDTVSWYQQALGQGPQFIFQYYEEEERQRGNFPDRFSGHQFPNYSSELNVNALLLGDSALYLCASSRGLAGGWSYNEQFFGPGTRLTVL.

V is TRBV4-3 and J is TRBJ2-7, with 10 bases aligning to TRBD2. The J segment lost 5 bases and the V segment lost 1 base, leaving 8 bases of the junction unmatched. From germline, CDR1 is LGHNA and CDR2 YSLEER. The CDR3 covers 16 residues. CDR3 sequence: CASSQVKSSGSNEQYF. CDR3 nucleotide sequence: TGCGCCAGCAGCCAAGTAAAGTCTAGCGGGAGCAACGAGCAGTACTTC.

The rearrangement joins TRBV5-4 to TRBJ1-1; D unresolved. From germline, CDR1 is SGHNT and CDR2 YYREEE (reference sequence). This CDR3 is 14 amino acids long. V was cut by 4 bases and J by 7 bases, with 17 bases left in between. CDR3 bases: TGTGCCAGCAGCGCACCACACCGCCAGGATGAAGCTTTCTTT. Protein product: CASSAPHRQDEAFF.

The chain has TRBV25-1 and TRBJ2-1; 10 positions match TRBD2. Germline-derived CDR1 and CDR2 are MGHDK and SYGVNS. The CDR3 totals 14 residues. CDR3 in DNA: TGTTCTTGCTCAACTAGCGGGGAATACAATGAGCAGTTCTTC. This translates into CSCSTSGEYNEQFF.

This clone was seen only a few times. V and J are TRBV28 and TRBJ2-4; D is perhaps TRBD1 (5 bases). The CDR3 has 15 amino acids. Trimming cost V 6 bases and J 6 bases, with 18 bases left between them. Germline V lookup: CDR1 MDHEN, CDR2 SYDVKM. The CDR3 coding sequence is TGTGCCAGCAGCACCGGATCGGCCAGGGCAAACATTCAGTACTTC. As protein: CASSTGSARANIQYF.

This clone was counted a few times. The chain joins TRBV29-1 to TRBJ2-3; D may be TRBD1 (5 bases). V shed 7 bases and J shed 9 bases, with 26 bases lying between them. This CDR3 contains 15 residues. Germline loops: CDR1 SQVTM, CDR2 ANQGSEA. The CDR3, as DNA: TGCAGCGCCCCCGACCGGGCCCTAGACCCAGGGACGCAGTATTTT. This translates into CSAPDRALDPGTQYF.